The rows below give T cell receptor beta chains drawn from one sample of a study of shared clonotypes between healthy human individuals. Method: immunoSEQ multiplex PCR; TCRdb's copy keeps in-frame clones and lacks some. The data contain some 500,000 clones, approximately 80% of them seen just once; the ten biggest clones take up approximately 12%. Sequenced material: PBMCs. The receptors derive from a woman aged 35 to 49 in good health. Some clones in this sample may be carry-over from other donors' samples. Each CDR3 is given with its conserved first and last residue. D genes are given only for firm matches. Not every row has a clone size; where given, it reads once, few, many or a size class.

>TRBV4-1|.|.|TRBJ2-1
TGCGCCAGCAGCCCGGTGGGTCGGGGAGCCAATGAGCAGTTCTTC
CASSPVGRGANEQFF
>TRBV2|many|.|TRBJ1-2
TGTGCCAGCACTTGGGAGTCTAACTATGGCTACACCTTC
CASTWESNYGYTF
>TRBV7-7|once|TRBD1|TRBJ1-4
TGTGCCAGCAGCTTATCGGGACAGGGCCTAACTTCAACTAATGAAAAACTGTTTTTT
CASSLSGQGLTSTNEKLFF
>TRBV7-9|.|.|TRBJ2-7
TGTGCCAGCAGCTTTCTGGGCCCGAGGGAGCAGTACTTC
CASSFLGPREQYF
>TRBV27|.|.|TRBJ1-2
TGTGCCAGCAGTTCCACCTGGGACCGAAATGGCTACACCTTC
CASSSTWDRNGYTF
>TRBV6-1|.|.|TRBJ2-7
TGTGCCAGCAGTACGGACACCTACTCCTACGAGCAGTACTTC
CASSTDTYSYEQYF
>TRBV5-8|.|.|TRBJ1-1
TGTGCCAGCAGCTTGTTGTTGGGGGGCACTGAAGCTTTCTTT
CASSLLLGGTEAFF
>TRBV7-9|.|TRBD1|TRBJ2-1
TGTGCCAGCAGCTTCACAGGGGATGAGCAGTTCTTC
CASSFTGDEQFF
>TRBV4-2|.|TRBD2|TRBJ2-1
TGTGCCAGCAGCCCCTGGACTAGCGGGAGGGCGTATGAGCAGTTCTTC
CASSPWTSGRAYEQFF
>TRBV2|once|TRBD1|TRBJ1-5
TGTGCCAGCAGTCGACAGGGGGCCAATCAGCCCCAGCATTTT
CASSRQGANQPQHF
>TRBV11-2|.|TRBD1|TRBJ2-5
TGTGCCAGCAGGCGGCCGGGACAGCCACAAGAGACCCAGTACTTC
CASRRPGQPQETQYF
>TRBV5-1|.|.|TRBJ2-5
TGCGCCAGCAGCTTTTCGGGGGCCCAAGAGACCCAGTACTTC
CASSFSGAQETQYF
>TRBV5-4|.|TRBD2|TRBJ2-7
TGTGCCAGCAGCTACGGGGCTAGCGGGAGCTACGAGCAGTACTTC
CASSYGASGSYEQYF
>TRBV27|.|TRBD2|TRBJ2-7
TGTGCCAGCAGTTTATCGGCCAGCGGGGGTTACGAGCAGTACTTC
CASSLSASGGYEQYF
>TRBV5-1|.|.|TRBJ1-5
TGCGCCAGCAGCGCTGGGACAAGCGATCAGCCCCAGCATTTT
CASSAGTSDQPQHF
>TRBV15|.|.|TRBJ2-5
TGTGCCACCAGCAGTTCACAGGGCGGGGAAGAGACCCAGTACTTC
CATSSSQGGEETQYF
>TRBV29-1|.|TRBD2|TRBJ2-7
TGCAGCGTGGGGACTAGCGGGAGTGGCGAGCAGTACTTC
CSVGTSGSGEQYF
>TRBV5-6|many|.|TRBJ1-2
TGTGCCAGCACCGACCCCGGGACACACCTCGACTATGGCTACACCTTC
CASTDPGTHLDYGYTF
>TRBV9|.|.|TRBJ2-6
TGTGCCAGCAGCGTAGCTTCCTCTCCCAGTGAGGGCCCCCTAGGTGGGGCCAACGTCCTGACTTTC
CASSVASSPSEGPLGGANVLTF
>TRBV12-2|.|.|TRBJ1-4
TGTGCAAGTCGCTTAGGGCCGGGGGCACCGGGCCCTCCAACTAATGAAAAACTGTTTTTT
CASRLGPGAPGPPTNEKLFF
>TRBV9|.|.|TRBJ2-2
TGTGCCAGCAGCGTAGACGAGGGGACCTACACCGGGGAGCTGTTTTTT
CASSVDEGTYTGELFF
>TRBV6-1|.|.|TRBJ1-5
TGTGCCAGCAGTGCACCAGTGGGGGACTATAGCAATCAGCCCCAGCATTTT
CASSAPVGDYSNQPQHF
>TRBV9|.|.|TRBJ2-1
TGTGCCAGCAGCCTTCAGGGCAATGAGCAGTTCTTC
CASSLQGNEQFF
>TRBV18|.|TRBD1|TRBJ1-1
TGTGCCAGCTCACCAAACCCGACAGGGACGAACACTGAAGCTTTCTTT
CASSPNPTGTNTEAFF
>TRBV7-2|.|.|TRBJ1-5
TGTGCCAGCAGCTTTGAGGCCAATCAGCCCCAGCATTTT
CASSFEANQPQHF
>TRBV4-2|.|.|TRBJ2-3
TGTGCCAGCAGCACCGAGACAGCTACAGATACGCAGTATTTT
CASSTETATDTQYF
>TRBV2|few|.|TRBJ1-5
TGTGCCAGCCTTGGGGGGGGTGAGAGCAATCAGCCCCAGCATTTT
CASLGGGESNQPQHF
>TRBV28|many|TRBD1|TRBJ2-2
TGTGCCAGCAGTTTGCCCGGACAGGGGAGGACCGGGGAGCTGTTTTTT
CASSLPGQGRTGELFF
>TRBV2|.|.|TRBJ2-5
TGTGCCAGCACCGCTCTGGGGGAGACCCAGTACTTC
CASTALGETQYF
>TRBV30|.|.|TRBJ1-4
TGTGCCTGGAGTTATGGGGGTGGTGAAAAACTGTTTTTT
CAWSYGGGEKLFF
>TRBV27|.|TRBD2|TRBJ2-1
TGTGCCAGCAGCGGTAGCGGGCCGAAGCAGTTCTTC
CASSGSGPKQFF
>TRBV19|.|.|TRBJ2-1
TGTGCCAGTAGTATAGTTGACGATGAGCAGTTCTTC
CASSIVDDEQFF
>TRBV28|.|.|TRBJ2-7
TGTGCCAGCAGTTTTAGGTTCCGTGAGCAGTACTTC
CASSFRFREQYF
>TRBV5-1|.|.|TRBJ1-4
TGCGCCAGCAGCTTGGAGGGTGATGGCGCTAATGAAGAACTGTTTTTT
CASSLEGDGANEELFF
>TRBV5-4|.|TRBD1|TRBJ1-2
TGTGCCAGCAGCTTGCCCGGGACAGGGGGCGTCGACTATGGCTACACCTTC
CASSLPGTGGVDYGYTF
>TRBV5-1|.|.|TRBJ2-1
TGCGCCAGCAGCTTCCCCGACTCGGGCCGTAACAATGAGCAGTTCTTC
CASSFPDSGRNNEQFF